Each of the 28 T cell receptor beta chains below was sequenced from the same sample in a study of cytotoxic CD8 clonotypes in ibrutinib-treated CLL. Some clones are missing from TCRdb's copy, which holds only in-frame ones; the method was immunoSEQ multiplex PCR. The profile shows about 140,000 clones, about 84% of them singletons. Sequenced here: PBMCs, sampled after 36 months of ibrutinib treatment. Receptors were obtained from a human donor with chronic lymphocytic leukemia.

Note on this clone: Other DNA sequences in the same sample also yield this CDR3. The chain carries TRBV11-2 and TRBJ2-7, with D perhaps TRBD1 or TRBD2 (5 bases each). The CDR3 sequence is 14 residues long. Per the germline V gene, CDR1 is SGHAT and CDR2 is FQNNGV. Trimming took off 3 bases at V and 3 bases at J, with 12 bases between the two ends. The CDR3 loop reads CASSLDGTLYEQYF. As DNA, the CDR3 is TGTGCCAGCAGCTTGGACGGGACCCTCTACGAGCAGTACTTC.

The rearrangement links TRBV7-6 to TRBJ2-5, with D possibly matching TRBD1 (5 bases). This CDR3 contains 14 residues. Germline loops: CDR1 SGHVS, CDR2 FNYEAQ. Trimming left V 5 bases short and J 1 base short, with 11 bases between. The CDR3 coding sequence is TGTGCCAGCAGCCAGGGCGTAGCCCAAGAGACCCAGTACTTC. It translates to CASSQGVAQETQYF.

The gene calls are TRBV5-1 and TRBJ2-2, with D tentatively TRBD2 (5 bases). Germline assignment: CDR1 SGHRS and CDR2 YFSETQ. This CDR3 is built from 14 residues. Trimming pared 4 bases from V and 4 bases from J, leaving 11 bases between. CDR3 loop: CASSREFFTGELFF. DNA for the CDR3: TGCGCCAGCAGCAGGGAGTTTTTCACCGGGGAGCTGTTTTTT.

This chain uses TRBV11-3 with TRBJ2-2; 12 positions agree with TRBD2. The CDR3 contains 19 residues. CDR1 is SGHNT, CDR2 YENEEA, per germline. V dropped 5 bases and J dropped 4; count of bases not matched to a gene: 14. In nucleotides, the CDR3 is TGTGCCAGCAGCCTCGCCTACAGACTAGCGGGAGTATCCACCGGGGAGCTGTTTTTT. The encoded protein is CASSLAYRLAGVSTGELFF.

The chain recombines TRBV7-9 with TRBJ1-1, with TRBD1 matching over 12 bases. V gave up 5 bases and J gave up 6 bases; unmatched junction bases: 10. The germline gives CDR1 SEHNR, CDR2 FQNEAQ (reference sequence). This CDR3 is built from 16 residues. As DNA, the CDR3 is TGTGCCAGCAGCATAGGGACAGGGGGCTTGTTACCTGAAGCTTTCTTT. Translating it yields CASSIGTGGLLPEAFF.

This chain connects TRBV2 to TRBJ2-1, with D possibly TRBD2 on 6 matching bases. The CDR3 length is 13 residues. Trimming stripped 6 bases from V and 4 bases from J, with 10 bases between. The germline CDR1 and CDR2 sequences are SNHLY and FYNNEI. CDR3 loop: CASRVTSYNEQFF. As DNA, the CDR3 is TGTGCCAGCAGGGTGACTAGTTACAATGAGCAGTTCTTC.

The gene calls are TRBV6-5 and TRBJ1-3; D gene ambiguous. Germline loops: CDR1 MNHEY, CDR2 SVGAGI. Trimming pared 4 bases from V and 0 bases from J, leaving 10 bases between. The CDR3 loop spans 15 amino acids. The CDR3 DNA sequence: TGTGCCAGCAGTTTCGCCAGTAGCTCTGGAAACACCATATATTTT. Residues: CASSFASSSGNTIYF.

The chain has TRBV2 and TRBJ2-1, with D tentatively TRBD2 (6 bases). Looked up from germline, CDR1 is SNHLY and CDR2 is FYNNEI. Trimming took off 3 bases at V and 1 base at J, with 10 bases between the two ends. The CDR3 has 15 amino acids. CDR3 DNA: TGTGCCAGCAGTGAGGATGGGGGGTCCTACAATGAGCAGTTCTTC. Its translation: CASSEDGGSYNEQFF.

The sample holds a few counts of this clone. This sequence joins TRBV6-1 and TRBJ2-1; D is undetermined. Germline loops: CDR1 MNHNS, CDR2 SASEGT. The CDR3 has 11 residues. V lost 6 bases and J lost 9, with 9 bases in between. This CDR3 reads CASRLVVEQFF. CDR3 coding DNA: TGTGCCAGCAGATTAGTGGTTGAGCAGTTCTTC.

The chain has TRBV5-1 and TRBJ1-1, with D uncertain. CDR3 size: 15 residues. V lost 0 bases and J lost 3, with 12 bases in between. Germline loops: CDR1 SGHRS, CDR2 YFSETQ. Here the CDR3 reads CASSLVMVRDTEAFF. The DNA for the CDR3 is TGCGCCAGCAGCTTGGTTATGGTCCGGGACACTGAAGCTTTCTTT. The whole variable domain, remainder taken from reference TRBV5-1 and TRBJ1-1, is KAGVTQTPRYLIKTRGQQVTLSCSPISGHRSVSWYQQTPGQGLQFLFEYFSETQRNKGNFPGRFSGRQFSNSRSEMNVSTLELGDSALYLCASSLVMVRDTEAFFGQGTRLTVV.

The V and J genes are TRBV18 and TRBJ1-5; 7 nucleotides agree with TRBD1. Germline loops: CDR1 KGHSH, CDR2 LQKENI. The V gene end was trimmed by 2 bases and the J gene end by 4 bases; junction bases not matched to a gene: 2. The CDR3 has 14 amino acids. CDR3 region: CASSPKTGNQPQHF. The CDR3 DNA follows: TGTGCCAGCTCACCAAAGACAGGGAATCAGCCCCAGCATTTT.

The chain couples TRBV29-1 to TRBJ2-7, with TRBD1 as a possible D gene (6 bases). Germline V gives CDR1 SQVTM, CDR2 ANQGSEA. Trimming removed 1 base at V and 1 base at J, with 8 bases between. The CDR3 is 13 residues long. The CDR3 region is CSVEGDRSYEQYF. CDR3 sequence (DNA): TGCAGCGTTGAAGGAGACAGGTCCTACGAGCAGTACTTC.

The CDR3 bases are TGTGCCAGCAGTTTGGTATCTACAATGTATAATGAAAAACTGTTTTTT. Amino acid sequence: CASSLVSTMYNEKLFF. The chain recombines TRBV27 with TRBJ1-4; D remains ambiguous. This CDR3 has 16 amino acids. V lost 3 bases and J lost 4, with 15 bases in between. Germline V lookup: CDR1 MNHEY, CDR2 SMNVEV (reference sequence).

This clone appeared a few times. This chain uses TRBV6-5 with TRBJ1-2, with TRBD1 identical over 9 bases. Germline V gives CDR1 MNHEY, CDR2 SVGAGI. The trim removed 6 bases at V and 8 bases at J, leaving 10 bases unmatched. CDR3 length equals 14 residues. The CDR3 region has the DNA TGTGCCAGCAGACCTCGGGGACAGGGACGGGGCTACACCTTC. Translating it yields CASRPRGQGRGYTF.

This chain joins TRBV4-2 and TRBJ2-7; D unclear. CDR3 length equals 13 residues. Trimming cost V 3 bases and J 2 bases, with 8 bases left between them. The V gene's germline CDR1 is LGHNA and CDR2 YNFKEQ. The CDR3 loop reads CASSQNPTYEQYF. The CDR3 DNA reads as TGTGCCAGCAGCCAGAACCCCACCTACGAGCAGTACTTC.

This clone was picked up one time. This sequence joins TRBV5-1 and TRBJ2-5; 7 bases align to TRBD2. CDR1 and CDR2 from the germline V gene are SGHRS and YFSETQ. This CDR3 spans 16 amino acids. Losses at the gene ends were 4 bases for V and 5 bases for J; bases not matched to a gene: 14. The CDR3 bases are TGCGCCAGCAGCCCGCACCCCCTAGCCGGGGGGGAGACCCAGTACTTC. Its protein is CASSPHPLAGGETQYF.

V usage is TRBV5-1 and J usage is TRBJ2-2; D gene unclear. This CDR3 has 14 amino acids. V shed 3 bases and J shed 4 bases, with 10 bases lying between them. CDR1 and CDR2 (germline): SGHRS, YFSETQ. The CDR3 protein is CASSWKAVTGELFF. The DNA for the CDR3 is TGCGCCAGCAGCTGGAAGGCAGTCACCGGGGAGCTGTTTTTT.

This chain uses TRBV19 with TRBJ1-5, with a weak D call TRBD1 (6 bases). From germline, CDR1 is LNHDA and CDR2 SQIVND (reference sequence). The CDR3 covers 18 residues. Trimming took off 6 bases at V and 2 bases at J, with 23 bases between the two ends. The DNA for the CDR3 is TGTGCCAGTAGCATTTCTTTGTATCAGGGGCGAGGCAATCAGCCCCAGCATTTT. This translates into CASSISLYQGRGNQPQHF.

This chain uses TRBV6-5 with TRBJ2-3; TRBD2 matches 8 bases. The CDR3 covers 16 residues. CDR1 and CDR2 (germline): MNHEY, SVGAGI. V gave up 0 bases and J gave up 4 bases; unmatched junction bases: 6. The CDR3 spells CASSYSGLGNPDTQYF. CDR3 nucleotides: TGTGCCAGCAGTTACTCGGGACTAGGAAATCCAGATACGCAGTATTTT.

The rearrangement links TRBV9 to TRBJ1-2, with TRBD1 matching 7 bases. CDR1 and CDR2 (germline): SGDLS, YYNGEE. V shed 3 bases, J shed 4 bases, and the junction held 3 bases outside the gene matches. This CDR3 comprises 13 residues. CDR3: CASSADRRYGYTF. The CDR3 DNA follows: TGTGCCAGCAGCGCGGACAGGCGCTATGGCTACACCTTC.

This chain connects TRBV4-1 to TRBJ2-7, with D possibly TRBD1 on 6 matching bases. The CDR3 spans 15 residues. CDR1 and CDR2 (germline): MGHRA, YSYEKL. Trimming removed 5 bases from V and 0 bases from J, with 14 bases in between. In DNA form, the CDR3 reads TGCGCCAGCAGCGTCCGACAGGAGAGCTCCTACGAGCAGTACTTC. Protein sequence: CASSVRQESSYEQYF.

This sequence joins TRBV6-6 and TRBJ2-3; the D is unclear. Germline V gene lookup returns CDR1 MNHNY and CDR2 SVGAGI (reference sequence). The CDR3 has 13 residues. The V and J ends lost 7 bases and 5 bases respectively, with 13 bases between them. The CDR3 DNA reads as TGTGCCAGCACCCCATCCGGTGAAGATACGCAGTATTTT. Its protein product is CASTPSGEDTQYF.

V is TRBV9 and J is TRBJ2-7; D remains unclear. CDR3 length equals 12 residues. Trimming shortened V by 3 bases and J by 3 bases, and 7 bases separated the two germline ends. Germline lookup yields CDR1 SGDLS and CDR2 YYNGEE. The DNA for the CDR3 is TGTGCCAGCAGCGGGACGGGCTACGAGCAGTACTTC. Translation gives CASSGTGYEQYF.

The sample holds one count of this clone. The rearrangement joins TRBV18 to TRBJ2-1, with 11 positions matching TRBD1. This CDR3 has 17 residues. V shed 0 bases and J 3 bases; nucleotides not matched to a gene: 4. CDR1 and CDR2 from the germline V gene are KGHSH and LQKENI. The CDR3 reads CASSPPGQGGIYNEQFF. CDR3 nucleotides: TGTGCCAGCTCACCACCGGGACAGGGGGGGATCTACAATGAGCAGTTCTTC.

This clone was detected a few times. CDR3 in DNA: TGTGCCAGCAGCTTAGGCTTCAGGGCCTTGGATAATTCACCCCTCCACTTT. Translated: CASSLGFRALDNSPLHF. J is TRBJ1-6 and V is TRBV7-9, with a possible D match to TRBD1 (5 bases). Looked up from germline, CDR1 is SEHNR and CDR2 is FQNEAQ (reference sequence). The V end lost 1 base, the J end lost 5 bases, and 15 bases lay between the germline ends. This CDR3 is built from 17 residues. The full variable domain, completed using reference TRBV7-9 and TRBJ1-6, is DTGVSQNPRHKITKRGQNVTFRCDPISEHNRLYWYRQTLGQGPEFLTYFQNEAQLEKSRLLSDRFSAERPKGSFSTLEIQRTEQGDSAMYLCASSLGFRALDNSPLHFGNGTRLTVT.

This rearrangement joins TRBV29-1 to TRBJ2-3; D gene ambiguous. V lost 2 bases, J lost 2 bases, and 5 bases lay in between. In germline, CDR1 is SQVTM, CDR2 ANQGSEA. The CDR3 runs to 12 residues. The CDR3 region has the DNA TGCAGCGTTGAAAGGGACACAGATACGCAGTATTTT. This gives the protein CSVERDTDTQYF.

V is TRBV7-2 and J is TRBJ2-2, with 7 bases identical to TRBD1. CDR1 and CDR2 from the germline V gene are SGHTA and FQGNSA. There are 15 residues in the CDR3. The ends lost 5 bases at V and 4 bases at J; junction bases unmatched: 7. The CDR3 protein is CASSRPTGITGELFF. CDR3 coding DNA: TGTGCCAGCAGCCGCCCGACAGGGATCACCGGGGAGCTGTTTTTT.

This sequence joins TRBV7-8 and TRBJ2-7; TRBD1 matches 7 bases. The germline V gene has CDR1 SGHVS and CDR2 FQNEAQ. V gave up 1 base and J gave up 2 bases; unmatched junction bases: 2. This CDR3 spans 14 amino acids. The CDR3 loop reads CASSLETGPYEQYF. For the CDR3, the DNA is TGTGCCAGCAGCTTAGAGACAGGGCCCTACGAGCAGTACTTC.